These T cell receptor beta chains were read from a single sample in a study of blood T cell repertoires in COVID-19. Some clones are missing from TCRdb's copy, which holds only in-frame ones; the method was immunoSEQ multiplex PCR. Among approximately 210,000 clones listed, 80% to 85% were seen once. The source material was peripheral blood. Source of these receptors: a human donor in a cohort sampled during active COVID-19. Both conserved end residues are part of each CDR3. Each record gives: CDR3 DNA, CDR3 protein, D gene, V gene, J gene, clone size, CDR3 length. A D gene is named only where the DNA matches it firmly. Size values are once, few and many counts, or a class for expanded clones, and some rows have none.

TGTGCCAGCAGCTTGACAGGAGCCTCCTACGAGCAGTACTTC	CASSLTGASYEQYF	.	TRBV11-2	TRBJ2-7	few	14
TGTGCCAGCAGCGTAGGAGGAGGGCGGGAGGGCCTCTACGAGCAGTACTTC	CASSVGGGREGLYEQYF	TRBD2	TRBV9	TRBJ2-7	.	17
TGTGCCAGCAGTTACAGGCCCATGAACACTGAAGCTTTCTTT	CASSYRPMNTEAFF	.	TRBV28	TRBJ1-1	.	14
TGTGCCAGCAGTGAACACAGGGTGGATGGCTACACCTTC	CASSEHRVDGYTF	.	TRBV2	TRBJ1-2	.	13
TGCGCCAGCAGCCAGAGACAGGGTGGAAAACTGTTTTTT	CASSQRQGGKLFF	TRBD1	TRBV4-3	TRBJ1-4	few	13
TGTGCCAGCAGCTCCATCGGAGATACGCAGTATTTT	CASSSIGDTQYF	.	TRBV5-6	TRBJ2-3	.	12
TGTGCCAGCAGCCAAGATTTCGGACAGGGAGCCACTGAAGCTTTCTTT	CASSQDFGQGATEAFF	TRBD1	TRBV4-2	TRBJ1-1	.	16
TGTGCCTGGAGCCGGCCCAGCGCGGGGAATCAGCCCCAGCATTTT	CAWSRPSAGNQPQHF	.	TRBV30	TRBJ1-5	.	15
TGTGCCAGCAGCCAGACCGGGACAGACTACACCGGGGAGCTGTTTTTT	CASSQTGTDYTGELFF	TRBD1	TRBV4-2	TRBJ2-2	once	16
TGTGCCAGAAGTTTGGGCCCTAGAAAGTTCTTC	CARSLGPRKFF	.	TRBV5-3	TRBJ2-1	.	11
TGTGCCACCAGCACCCGAGGGGGCATTGAGGAAAAACTGTTTTTT	CATSTRGGIEEKLFF	TRBD1	TRBV15	TRBJ1-4	.	15
TGTGCCAGTAGTATAGGGTTCACAGGGGCTTGGACTGAAGCTTTCTTT	CASSIGFTGAWTEAFF	TRBD1	TRBV19	TRBJ1-1	.	16
TGCGCCAGCAGCTTGTATATAGGGACACTCTACGAGCAGTACTTC	CASSLYIGTLYEQYF	.	TRBV5-1	TRBJ2-7	.	15
TGTGCCAGCAGCCGGGGTAGCGGGGCAAGCACAGATACGCAGTATTTT	CASSRGSGASTDTQYF	TRBD2	TRBV28	TRBJ2-3	.	16
TGTGCCAGTAGTATGGAGCGGGAGGGCTTCTACGAGCAGTACTTC	CASSMEREGFYEQYF	TRBD2	TRBV19	TRBJ2-7	.	15
TGTGCCAGCAGCTTCAGGGTCGGGGAGCTGTTTTTT	CASSFRVGELFF	.	TRBV7-3	TRBJ2-2	.	12
TGTGCCAGCTCACCCCTAGACGGCTCTGGAAACACCATATATTTT	CASSPLDGSGNTIYF	.	TRBV18	TRBJ1-3	.	15
TGTGCCAGCAGGCCGAGAGACAGGGCCTCTGGAAACACCATATATTTT	CASRPRDRASGNTIYF	TRBD1	TRBV28	TRBJ1-3	.	16
TGTGCCAGCAGCTTATACCGGGACTTCTACAATGAGCAGTTCTTC	CASSLYRDFYNEQFF	.	TRBV5-6	TRBJ2-1	.	15
TGCAGTGCTGGAGGGGCGGGCGGCTACACCTTC	CSAGGAGGYTF	.	TRBV20-1	TRBJ1-2	few	11
TGTGCCAGCAGCCACTACCGGGACAGGGTCTACGAGCAGTACTTC	CASSHYRDRVYEQYF	TRBD1	TRBV3-1/TRBV3-2	TRBJ2-7	.	15
TGCGCCAGCAGCTGGGGGCGGGACCAAGAGACCCAGTACTTC	CASSWGRDQETQYF	.	TRBV5-1	TRBJ2-5	.	14
TGTGCCAGCAGCTTGGCCGGGAGAACTAATGAAAAACTGTTTTTT	CASSLAGRTNEKLFF	.	TRBV5-6	TRBJ1-4	.	15
TGTGCCAGCAGTTCCCTAGACAGGGGGTCGGGTCAGCCCCAGCATTTT	CASSSLDRGSGQPQHF	TRBD1	TRBV6-5	TRBJ1-5	.	16
TGTGCCAGCAGCTTCGACAGGGCGCTGAACACTGAAGCTTTCTTT	CASSFDRALNTEAFF	TRBD1	TRBV13	TRBJ1-1	few	15
TGTGCTAGTGCCATGGGAGGAATAGCGGGAGGTCATGAGCAGTTCTTC	CASAMGGIAGGHEQFF	TRBD2	TRBV12-5	TRBJ2-1	.	16
TGTGCCAGCAGCTTAGTCGGAGGGACGGGAAACACCATATATTTT	CASSLVGGTGNTIYF	.	TRBV7-2	TRBJ1-3	.	15
TGTGCCAGCACACGGAGGGTGAACGAAAAACTGTTTTTT	CASTRRVNEKLFF	.	TRBV25-1	TRBJ1-4	few	13
TGTGCCAGCAGTCGACAGGGTAGCGGGGAGCTGTTTTTT	CASSRQGSGELFF	TRBD1	TRBV12-3/TRBV12-4	TRBJ2-2	.	13
TGTGCCAGCAGCCGAACAGGGGGCGGGCGGAGTACGCAGTATTTT	CASSRTGGGRSTQYF	TRBD1	TRBV6-5	TRBJ2-3	once	15
TGTGCCAGCAGTGTTCTTATAGCCGGCTACACCTTC	CASSVLIAGYTF	.	TRBV28	TRBJ1-2	.	12
TGTGCCAGCAGCTTAGACAGGAAGTCCTACGAGCAGTACTTC	CASSLDRKSYEQYF	.	TRBV7-9	TRBJ2-7	.	14
TGTGCCAGTAGCCGGGACAGGGTGCAGACTGAAGCTTTCTTT	CASSRDRVQTEAFF	TRBD1	TRBV19	TRBJ1-1	.	14
TGTGCCAGCAGCTCCGGGAGGGAGGGCCCCTACAATGAGCAGTTCTTC	CASSSGREGPYNEQFF	TRBD2	TRBV5-4	TRBJ2-1	.	16
TGTGCCAGCAGTGAAGTGTCCCCGGGGGCTAACTATGGCTACACCTTC	CASSEVSPGANYGYTF	.	TRBV6-1	TRBJ1-2	.	16
TGTGCCAGCAGTTTGGAGGGCGAACCGGGACTACCATACTCCTACGAGCAGTACTTC	CASSLEGEPGLPYSYEQYF	TRBD2	TRBV27	TRBJ2-7	once	19
TGTGCCAGCAGCTTAGCCGACAGGGATTATGGCTACACCTTC	CASSLADRDYGYTF	TRBD1	TRBV7-9	TRBJ1-2	few	14
TGTGCCAGCAGCTTACGGGCGGGCGAGCAGTACTTC	CASSLRAGEQYF	.	TRBV7-2	TRBJ2-7	.	12
TGCGCCAGCAGTGAGCCTAGCGGGAGTTTAGATACGCAGTATTTT	CASSEPSGSLDTQYF	TRBD2	TRBV10-1	TRBJ2-3	.	15
TGTGCCAGTCGGGACAGGGCCACTGAAGCTTTCTTT	CASRDRATEAFF	TRBD1	TRBV19	TRBJ1-1	.	12
TGTGCCAGCAGTTTCTCTGGACAGGGCTCTTACAATGAGCAGTTCTTC	CASSFSGQGSYNEQFF	TRBD1	TRBV6-6	TRBJ2-1	.	16
TGTGCCAGCAGTCGGACAGGCTATGGCTACACCTTC	CASSRTGYGYTF	TRBD1	TRBV28	TRBJ1-2	.	12
TGTGCCAGCAGAGTCCCAGGGAACACTGAAGCTTTCTTT	CASRVPGNTEAFF	.	TRBV21-1	TRBJ1-1	.	13
TGCGCCAGCAGCTTGGCCGGGAGGACAGTCTACGAGCAGTACTTC	CASSLAGRTVYEQYF	.	TRBV5-1	TRBJ2-7	.	15
TGTGCCAGCTCACCACTTTCCCAAGCGAACACTGAAGCTTTCTTT	CASSPLSQANTEAFF	.	TRBV18	TRBJ1-1	.	15
TGTGCCAGCAGCCCCTGGGGACAGGGTAACACTGAAGCTTTCTTT	CASSPWGQGNTEAFF	TRBD1	TRBV9	TRBJ1-1	.	15
TGTGCCAGTCCTAAGGGGTTTGACGATGAGCAGTTCTTC	CASPKGFDDEQFF	.	TRBV6-5	TRBJ2-1	few	13
TGTGCCAGCAGTCATCCGGGACAGCCCGCGCAGTACTTC	CASSHPGQPAQYF	TRBD1	TRBV6-2/TRBV6-3	TRBJ2-7	.	13
TGTGCCAGCAGCCGACTAGCGGGGGTTCCCTACAATGAGCAGTTCTTC	CASSRLAGVPYNEQFF	TRBD2	TRBV28	TRBJ2-1	few	16
TGTGCCAGCAGCTTAGTGACAGGGAGCCCAATTGGTGAGCAGTTCTTC	CASSLVTGSPIGEQFF	TRBD1	TRBV7-9	TRBJ2-1	.	16
TGTGCCAGCAGGGGTACACCGGGGGGGGGAAACACCGGGGAGCTGTTTTTT	CASRGTPGGGNTGELFF	TRBD2	TRBV28	TRBJ2-2	.	17
TGTGCCAGCAGTTACGTCCGGGGTTTAGGGGATACGCAGTATTTT	CASSYVRGLGDTQYF	.	TRBV6-2/TRBV6-3	TRBJ2-3	.	15
TGTGCAAGTCGCTTAGCGGGTTCATCAGCGAGGTCCTACGAGCAGTACTTC	CASRLAGSSARSYEQYF	.	TRBV12-2	TRBJ2-7	few	17
TGCGCCAGCAGCTTGGCGGGGATTCGAGAGACCCAGTACTTC	CASSLAGIRETQYF	.	TRBV5-1	TRBJ2-5	.	14
TGTGCCAGCTCACCTATCAGGGAGGGCGAGCAGTACTTC	CASSPIREGEQYF	TRBD2	TRBV18	TRBJ2-7	.	13